Listed below are T cell receptor beta chains from one sample, sequenced in a study of blood T cell repertoires in COVID-19. Sequencing used immunoSEQ multiplex PCR; TCRdb keeps in-frame clones, though not all of them. The sample gives 90,000 to 140,000 clones, roughly 87% of which show up once; roughly 4% is in the top ten. Material for sequencing was peripheral blood. These receptor sequences come from a man over 45 with acute or convalescent COVID-19. The CDR3 runs from the conserved cysteine through the conserved F or W. The order of the fields is D gene, J gene, clone size, V gene, CDR3 DNA, CDR3 protein. The D gene is left open where the match is weak. A row's size may be missing; if present it is once, few, many or a size class.

. TRBJ2-7 . TRBV24-1 TGTGCCACCAGTAACGCCGGGTCCTACGAGCAGTACTTC CATSNAGSYEQYF
TRBD2 TRBJ2-1 . TRBV19 TGTGCCAGTACCTCAACGGGACTAGCGGGATATGAGCAGTTCTTC CASTSTGLAGYEQFF
. TRBJ1-4 . TRBV4-1 TGCGCCAGAAGCCTGACAAGAGCAAGTAGGGAAAAACTGTTTTTT CARSLTRASREKLFF
TRBD2 TRBJ2-7 . TRBV7-2 TGTGCCAGCAGCCCGGGACTACTTTACGAGCAGTACTTC CASSPGLLYEQYF
. TRBJ1-2 . TRBV7-9 TGTGCCAGCAGCTTAGGATATGGGGGCTCTGGCTATGGCTACACCTTC CASSLGYGGSGYGYTF
TRBD2 TRBJ2-1 once TRBV7-9 TGTGCCAGCAGCTTAGGGACTAGCGGAAATGAGCAGTTCTTC CASSLGTSGNEQFF
TRBD1 TRBJ2-1 once TRBV7-2 TGTGCCAGCAGCCCACGGACAGGGGGCTATGCTGAGCAGTTCTTC CASSPRTGGYAEQFF
. TRBJ1-5 . TRBV10-2 TGCGCCAGCAGGGACACTAGCAATCAGCCCCAGCATTTT CASRDTSNQPQHF
TRBD1 TRBJ2-7 . TRBV19 TGTGCCAGTGCTAGGGCGGACAGGGTTAACGAGCAGTACTTC CASARADRVNEQYF
TRBD1 TRBJ1-6 . TRBV30 TGTGCCTGGAGTTCGGGACAGCTGTTTAATTCACCCCTCCACTTT CAWSSGQLFNSPLHF
. TRBJ2-5 . TRBV19 TGTGCCAGTAGTCCAACCTTGAACAGGGAAGAGACCCAGTACTTC CASSPTLNREETQYF
. TRBJ1-2 . TRBV9 TGTGCCAGCAGCGTAGTGCCCGGGGACTATGGCTACACCTTC CASSVVPGDYGYTF
TRBD2 TRBJ2-7 once TRBV5-5 TGTGCCAGCAGCATCGCAGCTGGGGGGGGATACGAGCAGTACTTC CASSIAAGGGYEQYF
. TRBJ1-5 . TRBV27 TGTGCCAGCAGTTTCGAGGGTCAGCCCCAGCATTTT CASSFEGQPQHF
TRBD1 TRBJ2-5 . TRBV11-3 TGTGCCAGCAGCTCGACAGGGTCGAAGACCCAGTACTTC CASSSTGSKTQYF
TRBD1 TRBJ2-2 . TRBV11-2 TGTGCCAGCAGTGCGAAGGGGCAGGGGGCCGGGGAGCTGTTTTTT CASSAKGQGAGELFF
. TRBJ1-6 . TRBV7-9 TGTGCCAGCAGCCCGCGACAGGTTTCCCCTCCACCCCTCCACTTT CASSPRQVSPPPLHF
. TRBJ2-1 . TRBV18 TGTGCCAGCTCCCCTGGGATAGCGGAGGACAATGAGCAGTTCTTC CASSPGIAEDNEQFF
TRBD1 TRBJ1-1 once TRBV10-3 TGTGCCATCAGTGAGCCGATGGGACAGATGAACACTGAAGCTTTCTTT CAISEPMGQMNTEAFF
TRBD1 TRBJ1-1 . TRBV28 TGTGCCAGCGGACAGGAGAACACTGAAGCTTTCTTT CASGQENTEAFF
. TRBJ1-4 . TRBV19 TGTGCCAGTAGTTCAAAGACAGGAAGTAATGAAAAACTGTTTTTT CASSSKTGSNEKLFF
TRBD2 TRBJ2-7 . TRBV7-2 TGTGCCAGCAGCAGGACTAGCGCTGACCTCGTGGAGCAGTACTTC CASSRTSADLVEQYF
. TRBJ2-2 . TRBV5-1 TGCGCCAGCAGCGGCGGGCAGGGGTGGAACACCGGGGAGCTGTTTTTT CASSGGQGWNTGELFF
TRBD1 TRBJ1-2 once TRBV10-3 TGTGCCATCAGTGAAGGGGGCATCTATGGCTACACCTTC CAISEGGIYGYTF
TRBD1 TRBJ2-7 . TRBV3-1/TRBV3-2 TGTGCCAGCAGCGGGGGGACAGGGGGCCCCTACGAGCAGTACTTC CASSGGTGGPYEQYF
. TRBJ2-7 . TRBV7-9 TGTGCCAGCAGCTTACCTAGCAGCCAGATCTACGAGCAGTACTTC CASSLPSSQIYEQYF
. TRBJ1-1 . TRBV5-1 TGCGCCAGCAGCACTTGGACAGCCATGAACACTGAAGCTTTCTTT CASSTWTAMNTEAFF
. TRBJ1-2 . TRBV6-5 TGTGCCAGCAATCCAGGGGCGCACTACGGCTACACCTTC CASNPGAHYGYTF
TRBD1 TRBJ1-3 . TRBV19 TGTGCCAGTAGTCCCACGGGACAGGGCTTCTCTGGAAACACCATATATTTT CASSPTGQGFSGNTIYF
. TRBJ2-2 . TRBV6-6 TGTGCCAGCAGTTACGGTGGGGGCACAGACACCGGGGAGCTGTTTTTT CASSYGGGTDTGELFF
TRBD2 TRBJ2-3 . TRBV7-9 TGTGCCAGCAGCCCCCCGTGGGAGCGGGAGGTTACAGATACGCAGTATTTT CASSPPWEREVTDTQYF
. TRBJ1-1 once TRBV30 TGTGCCTGGAGTGTGGCAGGATTGAACACTGAAGCTTTCTTT CAWSVAGLNTEAFF
. TRBJ2-4 . TRBV5-3 TGTGCCAGAAGTGGGGCCCCTCGGGTGGCTATAGGTGTTCGCATTCAGTACTTC CARSGAPRVAIGVRIQYF
. TRBJ2-3 once TRBV28 TGTGCCAGCAGTTTAAACCCCCGGGGGAGCGCAGATACGCAGTATTTT CASSLNPRGSADTQYF
. TRBJ2-7 once TRBV6-6 TGTGCCAGCAGGGGGGGAGGATACGAGCAGTACTTC CASRGGGYEQYF
. TRBJ2-2 . TRBV6-6 TGTGCCAGCAGCCGCGTGTCAGGGGAAGTCGGGGAGCTGTTTTTT CASSRVSGEVGELFF
TRBD1 TRBJ2-1 . TRBV10-1 TGCGCCAGCAGTGTTGGGCAGGGGGCTGATGAGCAGTTCTTC CASSVGQGADEQFF